The rows below give T cell receptor beta chains drawn from one sample of a study of cytomegalovirus exposure and HLA in healthy donors. Profiling relied on immunoSEQ multiplex PCR, and the TCRdb table lists in-frame clones only, not all of them. This table holds approximately 200,000 clones, approximately 82% found once. Sequenced: PBMCs. All receptors derive from a woman under 30 in good health and CMV-seropositive. The conserved cysteine and the conserved F or W are not part of the CDR3 here.

v_gene,j_gene,CDR3aa
TRBV6-5,TRBJ1-4,ASSYSGRVREKLF
TRBV19,TRBJ2-7,APRTSGSYEQY
TRBV5-5,TRBJ1-4,ASSLVGVEEKLF
TRBV30,TRBJ1-5,AWSVTGRGNQPQH
TRBV7-8,TRBJ2-1,ASSLAGAAYNEQF
TRBV10-3,TRBJ2-6,AISEKGTVGANVLT
TRBV9,TRBJ1-1,ASNRAEANTEAF
TRBV28,TRBJ2-6,ASSAGAGANVLT
TRBV9,TRBJ1-3,ASSVDRGPGNTIY
TRBV10-2,TRBJ2-2,ASRAGTPRARGELF
TRBV6-6,TRBJ2-5,ASSYHREYQETQY
TRBV10-1,TRBJ2-5,ASGGQGGQETQY
TRBV7-6,TRBJ2-6,ASSLEGFRSGANVLT
TRBV5-4,TRBJ1-1,ASSGGTEAF
TRBV19,TRBJ1-5,ASNDWGGMAQH
TRBV5-4,TRBJ2-7,ASSRRGLASHEQY
TRBV5-8,TRBJ1-5,ASSPLGQAKPQH